This T cell receptor beta chain stems from a study of OX40 agonist ivuxolimab in advanced cancers. Across the whole study: Enrollees could have had prior anti-PD-1, anti-PD-L1 or anti-CTLA-4 therapy, which more than 30% had received. A partial response was reached by three patients: one with hepatocellular carcinoma and two with cutaneous melanoma. General observations from the study: Low levels of normalized T-cell clonal expansion also appeared in some nonresponders. In the expanded peripheral T cells, antigen specificity was never determined.

This clone appeared once. Antigen unknown. Germline CDR1 and CDR2: MDHEN and SYDVKM. The CDR3 sequence is 15 residues long. Unmatched junction bases numbered 12, after V lost 6 bases and J lost 10 bases. Generated by immunoSEQ multiplex PCR, the TCRdb table keeps only in-frame clones and is missing some. Of some 77,000 clones in the sample, roughly 84% were seen once. The sequence came from an adult with an advanced solid tumor such as melanoma, head and neck, liver or kidney cancer. Sequences were derived from CD4+ or CD8+ T cells sorted from blood, sampled in a trial of the OX40 agonist ivuxolimab. The rearrangement uses TRBV28 and TRBJ1-6; 7 nucleotides agree with TRBD1. CDR3 residues: CASSDRTGEYSPLHF. The CDR3 DNA reads TGTGCCAGCAGCGACCGGACAGGAGAGTACTCACCCCTCCACTTT.